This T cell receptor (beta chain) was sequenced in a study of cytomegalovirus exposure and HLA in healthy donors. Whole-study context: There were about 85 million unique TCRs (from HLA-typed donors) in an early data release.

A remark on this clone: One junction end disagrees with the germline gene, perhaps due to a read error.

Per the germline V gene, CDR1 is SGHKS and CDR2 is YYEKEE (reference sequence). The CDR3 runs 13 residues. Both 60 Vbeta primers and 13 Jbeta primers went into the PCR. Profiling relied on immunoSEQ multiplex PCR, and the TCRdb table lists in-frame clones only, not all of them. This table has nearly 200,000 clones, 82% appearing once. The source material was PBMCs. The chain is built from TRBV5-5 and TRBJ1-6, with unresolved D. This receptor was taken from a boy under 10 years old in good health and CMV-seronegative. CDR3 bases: TGTGCCAGCAGCTTGGTAGCCCATTCATCCCTCCACTTT. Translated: CASSLVAHSSLHF.